The 5 T cell receptor beta chains given below trace back to one sample, sequenced in a study of CD8+ T cells in alopecia areata. After isolation, RNA underwent reverse transcription to generate cDNA as the sequencing template. Only in-frame clones appear in the TCRdb table, and some are missing; sequencing was by immunoSEQ multiplex PCR. The table has under 70,000 clones, approximately 58% seen once. Sequencing was performed on CD8+ T cells sorted from blood, taken at week 0. These receptors all stem from a human donor with alopecia areata.

A word on this clone: This specimen includes other DNA sequences encoding the same CDR3. V usage is TRBV29-1 and J usage is TRBJ1-2; D gene unclear. Germline values: CDR1 SQVTM, CDR2 ANQGSEA. The CDR3 has 11 residues. The germline V and J ends were trimmed by 3 bases and 4 bases, with 6 bases remaining between them. The CDR3: CSVDPGYGYTF. CDR3 sequence (DNA): TGCAGCGTTGATCCCGGCTATGGCTACACCTTC.

The rearrangement links TRBV5-1 to TRBJ2-7, with 9 bases that match TRBD1. The V and J ends lost 0 bases and 4 bases, in that order; junction bases with no gene match: 2. CDR3 length: 14 amino acids. CDR1 and CDR2 (germline): SGHRS, YFSETQ. CDR3 DNA sequence: TGCGCCAGCAGCTTGGGAGGACAGGGGTACGAGCAGTACTTC. Translated: CASSLGGQGYEQYF. The variable domain in full, with the rest retrieved from reference TRBV5-1 and TRBJ2-7, is KAGVTQTPRYLIKTRGQQVTLSCSPISGHRSVSWYQQTPGQGLQFLFEYFSETQRNKGNFPGRFSGRQFSNSRSEMNVSTLELGDSALYLCASSLGGQGYEQYFGPGTRLTVT.

V is TRBV5-6 and J is TRBJ1-4; 10 bases match TRBD1. This CDR3 region has 15 residues. Trimming removed 4 bases from V and 5 bases from J; junction bases left unmatched: 5. Germline CDR1 reads SGHDT; CDR2 reads YYEEEE. The CDR3 reads CASSQRTGGNEKLFF. Written as DNA, the CDR3 is TGTGCCAGCAGCCAACGGACAGGGGGAAATGAAAAACTGTTTTTT. The variable domain in full, completed from reference TRBV5-6 and TRBJ1-4, reads DAGVTQSPTHLIKTRGQQVTLRCSPKSGHDTVSWYQQALGQGPQFIFQYYEEEERQRGNFPDRFSGHQFPNYSSELNVNALLLGDSALYLCASSQRTGGNEKLFFGSGTQLSVL.

The CDR3 region is CASSLTGSVNQPQHF. CDR3 bases: TGTGCCAGCAGTTTAACCGGGAGCGTCAATCAGCCCCAGCATTTT. The rearrangement joins TRBV27 to TRBJ1-5; D remains ambiguous. The V gene's germline CDR1 is MNHEY and CDR2 SMNVEV (reference sequence). V dropped 2 bases and J dropped 3 bases, with 11 bases sitting between them. The CDR3 covers 15 residues.

The gene calls are TRBV30 and TRBJ1-4; D uncertain. This CDR3 is built from 10 residues. Germline CDR1 reads GTSNPN; CDR2 reads SVGIG (reference sequence). The V end was cut by 8 bases, the J end by 8 bases, with 9 bases between. In nucleotides, the CDR3 is TGTGCCGGGCGGGGAGAAAAACTGTTTTTT. Its protein product is CAGRGEKLFF.